This is a list of T cell receptor beta chains from one sample in a study of blood T cell repertoires in COVID-19. Repertoires were generated with immunoSEQ multiplex PCR, while TCRdb's copy carries only in-frame clones and drops some. Of 70,000 to 90,000 clones in the sample, around 90% were seen once. Sequences were obtained from peripheral blood. Every receptor here comes from a man aged 45 to 65 with acute or convalescent COVID-19. Both conserved end residues are part of each CDR3. Each record gives: CDR3 length, J gene, clone size, V gene, D gene, CDR3 protein, CDR3 DNA. The D gene is left open where the match is weak. Not all rows give a size; the values are once, few, many and, for expanded clones, a class.

13 TRBJ1-5 few TRBV19 NA CASWGGGNQPQHF TGTGCCAGTTGGGGCGGGGGCAATCAGCCCCAGCATTTT
12 TRBJ2-2 few TRBV9 NA CASSVRTGELFF TGTGCCAGCAGCGTACGCACCGGGGAGCTGTTTTTT
16 TRBJ2-2 NA TRBV18 TRBD1 CASSPPLTGRTGELFF TGTGCCAGCTCACCACCGCTGACAGGGCGGACCGGGGAGCTGTTTTTT
15 TRBJ2-1 NA TRBV7-3 NA CASSPRGRSYNEQFF TGTGCCAGCAGCCCACGGGGTAGGTCCTACAATGAGCAGTTCTTC
15 TRBJ1-1 NA TRBV27 NA CASIRSQGGNTEAFF TGTGCCAGCATTCGGAGTCAGGGAGGGAACACTGAAGCTTTCTTT
14 TRBJ2-7 NA TRBV6-5 NA CASSYGAQGYEQYF TGTGCCAGCAGTTACGGTGCTCAGGGATACGAGCAGTACTTC
14 TRBJ1-6 NA TRBV2 TRBD1 CASSRDRVNSPLHF TGTGCCAGCAGTCGGGACAGGGTTAATTCACCCCTCCACTTT
20 TRBJ2-5 NA TRBV23-1 TRBD2 CASSQCAGTSGGATQETQYF TGCGCCAGCAGTCAATGTGCCGGGACTAGCGGGGGGGCGACTCAAGAGACCCAGTACTTC
13 TRBJ2-7 NA TRBV12-3/TRBV12-4 NA CASSLVSSYEQYF TGTGCCAGCAGTTTAGTCAGCTCCTACGAGCAGTACTTC
15 TRBJ1-6 NA TRBV21-1 NA CASGQTGAENSPLHF TGTGCCAGCGGCCAAACAGGGGCAGAGAATTCACCCCTCCACTTT
13 TRBJ2-7 NA TRBV2 NA CASSPQVAYEQYF TGTGCCAGCAGTCCACAGGTAGCCTACGAGCAGTACTTC
14 TRBJ1-2 once TRBV5-1 NA CASSLARGGYGYTF TGCGCCAGCAGCTTGGCCCGGGGGGGCTATGGCTACACCTTC
16 TRBJ1-2 NA TRBV28 NA CASSSSARTPNYGYTF TGTGCCAGCAGTTCCTCCGCCAGGACTCCTAACTATGGCTACACCTTC
15 TRBJ2-7 NA TRBV6-4 TRBD1 CASSARQGRDYEQYF TGTGCCAGCAGTGCCAGACAGGGGAGAGACTACGAGCAGTACTTC
13 TRBJ1-6 NA TRBV5-6 NA CASSADSTSPLHF TGTGCCAGCAGCGCCGACAGTACCTCACCCCTCCACTTT
13 TRBJ1-6 NA TRBV29-1 NA CSVGEVYNSPLHF TGCAGCGTTGGGGAGGTTTATAATTCACCCCTCCACTTT
15 TRBJ1-6 NA TRBV11-1 NA CASSLYGAANSPLHF TGTGCCAGCAGCTTATATGGGGCCGCTAATTCACCCCTCCACTTT
11 TRBJ2-7 NA TRBV5-4 TRBD1 CATSTGAEQYF TGTGCCACCTCGACAGGGGCCGAGCAGTACTTC
13 TRBJ2-4 NA TRBV7-3 TRBD1 CASSLGQGNIQYF TGTGCCAGCAGCTTAGGACAGGGGAACATTCAGTACTTC
13 TRBJ2-4 NA TRBV5-1 TRBD1 CASSPGQGNIQYF TGCGCCAGCAGCCCCGGACAGGGGAACATTCAGTACTTC
16 TRBJ1-2 NA TRBV7-8 TRBD1 CASSYRDRGAGYGYTF TGTGCCAGCAGCTATCGGGACAGGGGAGCAGGCTATGGCTACACCTTC
17 TRBJ2-1 NA TRBV11-2 NA CASSLGSGRGSYNEQFF TGTGCCAGCAGCTTAGGGTCGGGGCGGGGAAGCTACAATGAGCAGTTCTTC
14 TRBJ2-5 NA TRBV7-2 NA CASSWMEGGETQYF TGTGCCAGCAGTTGGATGGAGGGCGGCGAGACCCAGTACTTC
15 TRBJ1-1 NA TRBV6-5 TRBD1 CASSLGAGGNTEAFF TGTGCCAGCAGCCTAGGAGCAGGGGGGAACACTGAAGCTTTCTTT
11 TRBJ1-2 NA TRBV30 NA CAWGLGGGYTF TGTGCCTGGGGTTTGGGGGGTGGCTACACCTTC
14 TRBJ2-7 NA TRBV5-1 NA CASSLGQGPYEQYF TGCGCCAGCAGCTTGGGTCAGGGGCCCTACGAGCAGTACTTC
14 TRBJ1-2 NA TRBV3-1/TRBV3-2 TRBD1 CASSPRDRAYGYTF TGTGCCAGCAGCCCCCGGGACAGGGCCTATGGCTACACCTTC
16 TRBJ2-3 NA TRBV5-1 TRBD2 CASSLLASGGPDTQYF TGCGCCAGCAGCTTGTTGGCTAGCGGGGGCCCAGATACGCAGTATTTT
16 TRBJ1-5 NA TRBV21-1 NA CASSLWKEKGNQPQHF TGTGCCAGCAGCCTTTGGAAGGAGAAGGGCAATCAGCCCCAGCATTTT
13 TRBJ2-7 NA TRBV7-2 NA CASSLGLRGEQYF TGTGCCAGCAGCTTAGGTCTTAGGGGGGAGCAGTACTTC
15 TRBJ2-7 NA TRBV5-1 NA CASSFLATGPYEQYF TGCGCCAGCAGTTTCCTCGCGACAGGTCCATACGAGCAGTACTTC
18 TRBJ1-5 NA TRBV14 NA CASSHHRTDMISNQPQHF TGTGCCAGCAGCCACCACAGGACAGATATGATTAGCAATCAGCCCCAGCATTTT
16 TRBJ2-3 NA TRBV27 TRBD2 CASSLRLAGGPDTQYF TGTGCCAGCAGCCTCCGACTAGCGGGGGGCCCAGATACGCAGTATTTT
13 TRBJ1-2 NA TRBV4-1 NA CARSQGGGGGYTF TGCGCCCGCAGCCAAGGGGGGGGCGGGGGCTACACCTTC
15 TRBJ2-7 NA TRBV5-1 TRBD1 CASSLYWTGNYEQYF TGCGCCAGCAGCTTGTACTGGACAGGGAACTACGAGCAGTACTTC
14 TRBJ2-7 once TRBV19 TRBD1 CASSEGQGAYEQYF TGTGCCAGTAGTGAGGGACAGGGTGCCTACGAGCAGTACTTC
15 TRBJ1-1 NA TRBV29-1 TRBD1 CSVVGGGVVNTEAFF TGCAGCGTCGTAGGGGGCGGGGTAGTGAACACTGAAGCTTTCTTT
14 TRBJ1-1 NA TRBV10-1 TRBD1 CASSGGQGNTEAFF TGCGCCAGCAGTGGGGGACAGGGAAACACTGAAGCTTTCTTT
15 TRBJ1-2 NA TRBV7-6 NA CASSLWRAPIEGYTF TGTGCCAGCAGCTTATGGAGGGCCCCAATAGAGGGCTACACCTTC
13 TRBJ1-2 NA TRBV30 NA CAWKDQGSHGYTF TGTGCCTGGAAAGACCAGGGGAGCCATGGCTACACCTTC
16 TRBJ1-4 NA TRBV7-8 TRBD1 CASSLAGQGANEKLFF TGTGCCAGCAGCTTAGCGGGACAGGGAGCTAATGAAAAACTGTTTTTT
16 TRBJ2-1 once TRBV5-1 TRBD2 CASATFSGGAGNEQFF TGCGCCAGCGCTACCTTTAGCGGGGGGGCAGGCAATGAGCAGTTCTTC
14 TRBJ1-6 NA TRBV5-1 TRBD1 CASSAGTGASPLHF TGCGCCAGCAGCGCCGGGACAGGGGCTTCACCCCTCCACTTT
15 TRBJ1-2 NA TRBV6-6 TRBD1 CASSYLTGGNYGYTF TGTGCCAGCAGTTACCTGACAGGGGGTAACTATGGCTACACCTTC
15 TRBJ1-5 NA TRBV6-6 TRBD1 CASSYQTGAIDPQHF TGTGCCAGCAGTTACCAAACAGGGGCTATCGATCCCCAGCATTTT
14 TRBJ2-7 NA TRBV27 TRBD1 CASSRRQGAYEQYF TGTGCCAGCAGTCGCAGACAGGGGGCTTACGAGCAGTACTTC
13 TRBJ2-7 NA TRBV3-1/TRBV3-2 TRBD1 CAIQDRATYEQYF TGTGCCATCCAGGACAGGGCCACCTACGAGCAGTACTTC
16 TRBJ2-7 NA TRBV6-5 TRBD1 CASSYSSGTGSWEQYF TGTGCCAGCAGTTACTCGAGTGGGACAGGGTCCTGGGAGCAGTACTTC
15 TRBJ2-7 NA TRBV7-9 TRBD1 CASSAGTGHLGEQYF TGTGCCAGCAGCGCCGGGACAGGCCACCTCGGCGAGCAGTACTTC
17 TRBJ1-2 once TRBV5-4 TRBD1 CASSPGQGASVIYGYTF TGTGCCAGCAGCCCGGGACAGGGGGCGTCAGTTATCTATGGCTACACCTTC
15 TRBJ2-3 NA TRBV5-1 TRBD1 CASSWKTGGQDTQYF TGCGCCAGCAGCTGGAAGACAGGGGGCCAAGATACGCAGTATTTT